This record covers a single TCR beta chain. The data were taken from a study of CD8 T cells in Susac syndrome. With 5 bases removed from V and 5 bases from J, the gap between germline ends came to 8 bases. There are 12 residues in the CDR3. The V gene's germline CDR1 is SGHAT and CDR2 FQDESV (reference sequence). A quantity of about 0.5 to 1 ug RNA underwent reverse transcription using random hexamers. MiXCR was run by TCRdb on the immunoSEQ multiplex PCR reads, yielding one entry per CDR3 protein. The sample has roughly 220,000 distinct CDR3 sequences; roughly 93% are singletons. What was sequenced was CD4+ T cells from PBMCs. V usage is TRBV11-1 and J usage is TRBJ2-3, with D uncertain. The receptor comes from a human donor with Susac syndrome. Written as DNA, the CDR3 is TGTGCCAGCAGCCAAAATCTAGATACGCAGTATTTT. Its translation: CASSQNLDTQYF.